This entry is about one T cell receptor (beta chain). The record originates from a study of blood T cell repertoires in COVID-19. As for the study in general: Acute-phase and convalescent COVID-19 samples originated in the United States, Italy and Spain. Nucleic acid was either cDNA or gDNA, and it came from T cells, B-cell-depleted T cells, or PBMCs.

Authors' analysis steps: The assay estimated nucleated cells by amplifying reference gene primers. Assay: immunoSEQ multiplex PCR; the TCRdb copy retains only in-frame clones and omits some. V and J calls and clone size are as listed in that table; D and trimming were resolved from the DNA. The sample has roughly 140,000 clones, roughly 89% seen once. Unmatched junction bases numbered 9, after V lost 6 bases and J lost 5 bases. CDR1 and CDR2 from the germline V gene are SNHLY and FYNNEI. The CDR3 runs 15 residues. Sample: peripheral blood. The V and J genes are TRBV2 and TRBJ2-1; TRBD2 aligns across 8 bases. The sequence was collected from a middle-aged woman with acute or convalescent COVID-19. CDR3 nucleotides: TGTGCCAGCAGCCCGGGACTAGATATCCACAATGAGCAGTTCTTC. Its protein product is CASSPGLDIHNEQFF.